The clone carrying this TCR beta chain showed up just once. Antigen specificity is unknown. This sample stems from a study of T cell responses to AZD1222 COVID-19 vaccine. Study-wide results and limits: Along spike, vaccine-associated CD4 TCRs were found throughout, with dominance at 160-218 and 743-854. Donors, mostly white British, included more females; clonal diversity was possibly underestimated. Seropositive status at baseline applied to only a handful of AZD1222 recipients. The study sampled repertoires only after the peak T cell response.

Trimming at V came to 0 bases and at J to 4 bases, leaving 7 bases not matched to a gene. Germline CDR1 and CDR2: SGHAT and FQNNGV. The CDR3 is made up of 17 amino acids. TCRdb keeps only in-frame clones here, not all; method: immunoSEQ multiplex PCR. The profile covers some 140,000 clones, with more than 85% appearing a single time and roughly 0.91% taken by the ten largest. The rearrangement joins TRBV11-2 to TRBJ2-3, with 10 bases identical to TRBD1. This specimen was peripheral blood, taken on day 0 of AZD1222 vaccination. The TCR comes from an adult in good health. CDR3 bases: TGTGCCAGCAGCTTAGATAAGGGACAGGGGATTCCAGATACGCAGTATTTT. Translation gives CASSLDKGQGIPDTQYF.